Shown below are 18 T cell receptor beta chains from a single sample sequenced in a study of coeliac disease. Assay used: immunoSEQ multiplex PCR; TCRdb lists only in-frame clones, some missing. The data hold 5,500 to 7,500 clones, with 65% to 70% observed a single time. The sequencing input was lymphocytes from the gut lamina propria. The receptors stem from a man in his sixties or seventies with active celiac disease.

The rearrangement links TRBV5-1 to TRBJ2-1; TRBD2 matches 11 bases. The germline V gene encodes CDR1 SGHRS and CDR2 YFSETQ. The V gene end was trimmed by 3 bases and the J gene end by 7 bases; junction bases not matched to a gene: 9. The CDR3 loop spans 16 amino acids. CDR3 coding DNA: TGCGCCAGCAGCTGGGACCCTAGCGGGGGGTTGAATGAGCAGTTCTTC. It encodes CASSWDPSGGLNEQFF. Using reference TRBV5-1 and TRBJ2-1 for the parts outside the CDR3, the full variable domain is KAGVTQTPRYLIKTRGQQVTLSCSPISGHRSVSWYQQTPGQGLQFLFEYFSETQRNKGNFPGRFSGRQFSNSRSEMNVSTLELGDSALYLCASSWDPSGGLNEQFFGPGTRLTVL.

This chain connects TRBV14 to TRBJ2-7; the D gene is possibly TRBD2 (6 bases). The CDR3 spans 15 residues. Germline V lookup: CDR1 SGHDN, CDR2 FVKESK. V was trimmed by 4 bases and J by 2 bases, leaving 15 bases between them. CDR3 sequence (DNA): TGTGCCAGCAGCCGCCGGCAGCGGGTTACCTACGAGCAGTACTTC. Amino acid sequence: CASSRRQRVTYEQYF.

By sample fraction, this clone is medium-sized. This chain joins TRBV28 and TRBJ2-1, with 7 bases that match TRBD2. Germline lookup yields CDR1 MDHEN and CDR2 SYDVKM. The CDR3 is 15 residues long. Trimming removed 5 bases from V and 1 base from J; junction bases left unmatched: 5. CDR3 protein: CASSLSGWSYNEQFF. The CDR3 DNA is TGTGCCAGCAGTCTTAGCGGGTGGTCCTACAATGAGCAGTTCTTC.

This clone was recorded only once. The chain uses TRBV9 and TRBJ1-2; D uncertain. Germline CDR1 reads SGDLS; CDR2 reads YYNGEE. Trimming removed 0 bases at V and 2 bases at J, with 11 bases between. The CDR3 length is 15 residues. CDR3 amino acids: CASSVAVWQNYGYTF. Written as DNA, the CDR3 is TGTGCCAGCAGCGTAGCTGTTTGGCAGAACTATGGCTACACCTTC.

V is TRBV6-6 and J is TRBJ1-6; the match to TRBD1 covers 7 bases. Trimming took 4 bases from V and 7 from J; bases not matched to a gene: 7. This CDR3 region has 15 residues. Looked up from germline, CDR1 is MNHNY and CDR2 is SVGAGI (reference sequence). The CDR3 DNA follows: TGTGCCAGCAGTTCTCTTACAGGGGAGAATTCACCCCTCCACTTT. Residues: CASSSLTGENSPLHF.

This chain uses TRBV27 with TRBJ2-1; the match to TRBD1 covers 8 bases. CDR1 is MNHEY, CDR2 SMNVEV, per germline (reference sequence). V shed 6 bases, J shed 10 bases, and the junction held 11 bases outside the gene matches. CDR3 length equals 14 residues. In DNA form, the CDR3 reads TGTGCCAGCAGACTCGGACAGGGCCCGGGGGAGCAGTTCTTC. This gives the protein CASRLGQGPGEQFF.

The sample holds a few counts of this clone. V usage is TRBV6-6 and J usage is TRBJ1-1, with D unresolved. CDR1 is MNHNY, CDR2 SVGAGI, per germline (reference sequence). The CDR3 is made up of 13 amino acids. Trimming cost V 6 bases and J 5 bases, with 13 bases left between them. CDR3 bases: TGTGCCAGCAGCCGGACCGAGCGGACTGAAGCTTTCTTT. This gives the protein CASSRTERTEAFF.

A word on this clone: The junction does not match germline at one end; this may be a read error. This chain uses TRBV7-9 with TRBJ1-6, with TRBD1 as a possible D gene (6 bases). In germline, CDR1 is SEHNR, CDR2 FQNEAQ (reference sequence). This CDR3 is 15 amino acids long. The DNA for the CDR3 is TGTGCCAGCAGCAACAATGGACAGTTTGATTCCCCCCTCCACTTT. Encoded protein: CASSNNGQFDSPLHF.

The chain uses TRBV28 and TRBJ1-5; D remains ambiguous. Germline V lookup: CDR1 MDHEN, CDR2 SYDVKM. V was shortened by 2 bases and J by 0 bases, with 14 bases between the two germline ends. The CDR3 has 17 residues. CDR3 bases: TGTGCCAGCAGTTTAATTGGTGACGGGTTTAGCAATCAGCCCCAGCATTTT. Its protein is CASSLIGDGFSNQPQHF.

The rearrangement links TRBV18 to TRBJ2-4, with D perhaps matching TRBD1 (6 bases). The CDR3 loop spans 12 amino acids. The V end lost 3 bases, the J end lost 6 bases, and 6 bases lay between the germline ends. Germline-derived CDR1 and CDR2 are KGHSH and LQKENI. The CDR3 sequence is CASSPRGNIQYF. The CDR3 DNA follows: TGTGCCAGCTCACCCAGGGGAAACATTCAGTACTTC.

This sequence joins TRBV10-3 and TRBJ2-6; D is undetermined. V was pared by 4 bases and J by 0 bases, with 13 bases between. The CDR3 totals 17 residues. Germline-derived CDR1 and CDR2 are ENHRY and SYGVKD. CDR3 sequence reads: CAISGQVAGSGANVLTF. The DNA of the CDR3 is TGTGCCATCAGTGGCCAGGTCGCTGGCTCTGGGGCCAACGTCCTGACTTTC.

J is TRBJ2-3 and V is TRBV27; TRBD2 matches at 8 bases. After removal of 2 bases from V and 0 bases from J, the junction contained 7 bases not matched to a gene. Germline V gene lookup returns CDR1 MNHEY and CDR2 SMNVEV (reference sequence). There are 17 residues in the CDR3. As DNA, the CDR3 is TGTGCCAGCAGTTTACGTGCGGGAGGAACTAGCACAGATACGCAGTATTTT. Amino acid sequence: CASSLRAGGTSTDTQYF.

The chain combines TRBV18 with TRBJ2-6, with no clear D. This CDR3 is 15 amino acids long. V was trimmed by 3 bases and J by 0 bases, leaving 6 bases between them. Germline V lookup: CDR1 KGHSH, CDR2 LQKENI. Written as DNA, the CDR3 is TGTGCCAGCTCACCCCGAGGCTCTGGGGCCAACGTCCTGACTTTC. Translated: CASSPRGSGANVLTF.

The V gene is TRBV2, the J gene TRBJ2-7, with a possible D match to TRBD2 (6 bases). CDR1 SNHLY and CDR2 FYNNEI come from the germline V gene. V dropped 5 bases and J dropped 1 base, with 12 bases sitting between them. The CDR3 is made up of 14 amino acids. CDR3 sequence: CASSSLARSYEQYF. CDR3 nucleotides: TGTGCCAGCAGTTCCCTAGCGCGGTCCTACGAGCAGTACTTC.

By share, this clone counts as large. The CDR3 loop reads CSAQTGGASNEQFF. CDR3 DNA sequence: TGCAGCGCCCAGACAGGGGGCGCTTCCAATGAGCAGTTCTTC. This sequence joins TRBV29-1 and TRBJ2-1; 10 bases align to TRBD1. With V trimmed by 7 bases and J by 6 bases, 9 bases remained unmatched. Germline CDR1 and CDR2: SQVTM and ANQGSEA. The CDR3 is 14 amino acids.

By share of the sample, this clone is large. This chain connects TRBV19 to TRBJ1-4; possible D gene TRBD1, 5 bases. Germline CDR1 LNHDA, CDR2 SQIVND (reference sequence). V lost 5 bases to trimming and J lost 6 bases, with 13 bases between them. The CDR3 has 14 residues. This CDR3 is CASSRGGDYEKLFF. The CDR3 DNA is TGTGCCAGTAGTCGAGGAGGGGACTATGAAAAACTGTTTTTT.

This clone turned up a few times. The gene calls are TRBV7-2 and TRBJ2-5; TRBD2 matches at 12 bases. CDR1 and CDR2 (germline): SGHTA, FQGNSA. The J segment lost 2 bases and the V segment lost 1 base, leaving 2 bases of the junction unmatched. The CDR3 has 16 residues. Here the CDR3 reads CASSLGLAGGQETQYF. The CDR3 DNA follows: TGTGCCAGCAGCTTAGGGCTAGCGGGGGGGCAAGAGACCCAGTACTTC.

V and J are TRBV7-2 and TRBJ1-4; TRBD1 might be the D (5 bases). The V end lost 10 bases, the J end lost 0 bases, and 15 bases lay between the germline ends. The germline V gene encodes CDR1 SGHTA and CDR2 FQGNSA. This CDR3 has 15 amino acids. The CDR3 region is CATGSGSTTNEKLFF. The CDR3 coding sequence is TGTGCCACCGGTTCAGGGTCTACAACTAATGAAAAACTGTTTTTT. Full variable domain (outside the CDR3, taken from reference TRBV7-2 and TRBJ1-4): GAGVSQSPSNKVTEKGKDVELRCDPISGHTALYWYRQSLGQGLEFLIYFQGNSAPDKSGLPSDRFSAERTGGSVSTLTIQRTQQEDSAVYLCATGSGSTTNEKLFFGSGTQLSVL.